Each of the 10 T cell receptor beta chains below was sequenced from the same sample in a study of T-cell memory formation after mild COVID-19. TCRdb independently ran MiXCR on the 5' RACE reads; one entry per CDR3 protein. This sample has over 350,000 distinct CDR3 sequences, with 20% to 25% found just once. The sequencing input was PBMCs or a T cell subset sorted from them (not recorded which). The receptors come from an adult woman who had mild COVID-19 (a few samples of this study predate the infection). Cell type and time point are not known.

DNA for the CDR3: TGTGCCAGCAGTGAACCGGGTAGAGGGACTGAAGCTTTCTTT. Translation gives CASSEPGRGTEAFF. The V gene is TRBV2, the J gene TRBJ1-1; D gene unclear. V was pared by 2 bases and J by 5 bases, with 12 bases between. Germline CDR1 and CDR2: SNHLY and FYNNEI. This CDR3 contains 14 residues.

The chain uses TRBV20-1 and TRBJ2-1, with TRBD2 as a possible D gene (6 bases). The CDR3 is made up of 13 amino acids. Germline V CDR1 and CDR2: DFQATT, SNEGSKA (reference sequence). Trimming took off 4 bases at V and 8 bases at J, with 15 bases between the two ends. CDR3 residues: CSAIFAGFDEQFF. CDR3 coding DNA: TGCAGTGCTATATTTGCGGGATTTGATGAGCAGTTCTTC.

This clonotype was counted at least ten times. The chain is built from TRBV11-2 and TRBJ2-7; TRBD1 aligns across 11 bases. In germline, CDR1 is SGHAT, CDR2 FQNNGV. The CDR3 length is 15 residues. Germline trimming cut 4 bases from V and 2 bases from J; bases unmatched to any gene: 4. Here the CDR3 DNA reads TGTGCCAGCAGCTCACCGGGACAGGGGGCCTACGAGCAGTACTTC. It translates to CASSSPGQGAYEQYF.

J is TRBJ1-5 and V is TRBV20-1; 10 nucleotides line up with TRBD1. The CDR3 has 14 amino acids. CDR1 is DFQATT, CDR2 SNEGSKA, per germline (reference sequence). The trim removed 6 bases at V and 6 bases at J, leaving 8 bases unmatched. CDR3 DNA: TGCAGTGCCCCCCCCGGGACAGGGGTTCAGCCCCAGCATTTT. Translated: CSAPPGTGVQPQHF.

The chain has TRBV7-9 and TRBJ2-1, with 7 bases that match TRBD1. Germline V gene lookup returns CDR1 SEHNR and CDR2 FQNEAQ (reference sequence). CDR3 length: 14 amino acids. The junction had 3 bases not matched to a gene; V was cut back by 4 bases and J by 3 bases. CDR3 nucleotides: TGTGCCAGCAGCTCGACAGGGAACTACAATGAGCAGTTCTTC. It codes for CASSSTGNYNEQFF.

The rearrangement uses TRBV6-2 or TRBV6-3 and TRBJ1-2; 9 bases fit TRBD1. This CDR3 region has 14 residues. Unmatched junction bases numbered 6, after V lost 6 bases and J lost 4 bases. CDR1 is MNHEY and CDR2 is SVGEGT in the germline V gene. CDR3 amino acids: CASRKTTGGYGYTF. CDR3 coding DNA: TGTGCCAGCAGAAAGACGACAGGGGGCTATGGCTACACCTTC.

This clonotype was observed a handful of times. CDR3 bases: TGTGCCAGCAGCTTGGATAGTGGCAATCAGCCCCAGCATTTT. Protein product: CASSLDSGNQPQHF. The genes are TRBV7-6 and TRBJ1-5, with D hard to call. Looked up from germline, CDR1 is SGHVS and CDR2 is FNYEAQ. V shed 3 bases and J shed 2 bases, with 8 bases lying between them. The CDR3 has 14 amino acids.

The sample holds a few counts of this clonotype. V and J are TRBV12-3 or TRBV12-4 and TRBJ1-2; 8 nucleotides agree with TRBD1. Trimming took 3 bases from V and 4 from J; bases not matched to a gene: 4. The CDR3 sequence is 14 residues long. CDR3 amino acids: CASSFYRGSYGYTF. In DNA form, the CDR3 reads TGTGCCAGCAGTTTTTACAGGGGGAGCTATGGCTACACCTTC.

This clonotype was picked up many times. The chain has TRBV7-3 and TRBJ2-1; tentatively, D is TRBD2 (6 bases). The germline V gene has CDR1 SGHTA and CDR2 FQGTGA. V was pared by 4 bases and J by 1 base, with 11 bases between. The CDR3 extends over 15 amino acids. The CDR3 reads CASSSPAGSYNEQFF. The CDR3 DNA follows: TGTGCCAGCAGCTCACCGGCGGGATCCTACAATGAGCAGTTCTTC.

This chain uses TRBV12-3 or TRBV12-4 with TRBJ2-2, with 7 bases matching TRBD1. The CDR3 has 15 residues. The junction had 11 bases not matched to a gene; V was cut back by 7 bases and J by 6 bases. CDR3 in amino acids: CASTPRDSPAGELFF. In DNA form, the CDR3 reads TGTGCCAGCACCCCCCGGGACAGCCCCGCCGGGGAGCTGTTTTTT.